These 17 T cell receptor beta chains share one sample of origin, sequenced in a study of CD8+CD57+ T cells in acquired aplastic anemia. Patients picked for sequencing had shown CD8+CD57+ cell expansion detected by flow cytometry. TCR beta VDJ and CDR3 profiling used genomic DNA as template. TCRdb re-analysed the reads in MiXCR, keeping a single row per CDR3 protein. The top ten hold 0.82% of the sample, which has under 500,000 distinct CDR3 sequences, around 33% seen once. Sequencing was carried out using sorted CD4+, CD8+, or CD8+CD57+ T cells (not recorded which) from PBMCs. The receptors originated from a human donor with aplastic anemia.

This clonotype was observed many times. The V call is TRBV5-1, the J call TRBJ2-7; 7 bases fit TRBD1. CDR3 length equals 15 residues. Per the germline V gene, CDR1 is SGHRS and CDR2 is YFSETQ. J was trimmed by 6 bases and V by 0 bases; bases with no gene match: 9. For the CDR3, the DNA is TGCGCCAGCAGCTTGGACGAGGGGGCGAGAGGCGAGCAGTACTTC. Protein sequence: CASSLDEGARGEQYF.

The V gene is TRBV7-2, the J gene TRBJ1-2; D is unclear. Germline CDR1 and CDR2: SGHTA and FQGNSA. The CDR3 spans 14 residues. V lost 1 base and J lost 4, with 10 bases in between. This CDR3 reads CASSLVGDSYGYTF. DNA of the CDR3: TGTGCCAGCAGCTTAGTAGGTGATTCCTATGGCTACACCTTC.

V and J are TRBV28 and TRBJ1-2; TRBD1 is a possible D gene (5 bases). From germline, CDR1 is MDHEN and CDR2 SYDVKM. Trimming took 2 bases from V and 9 from J, leaving 22 bases between them. The CDR3 spans 16 residues. The CDR3 sequence is CASSLRGIQGSSRYTF. The CDR3 DNA reads TGTGCCAGCAGTTTACGAGGGATTCAGGGTTCGTCTCGCTACACCTTC.

The chain links TRBV4-1 to TRBJ1-4; D remains unclear. Per germline, CDR1 MGHRA and CDR2 YSYEKL. V was pared by 3 bases and J by 5 bases, with 10 bases between. CDR3 size: 14 residues. CDR3 sequence: CASSQEVSNEKLFF. CDR3 coding DNA: TGCGCCAGCAGCCAGGAGGTCTCGAATGAAAAACTGTTTTTT.

Notes on this clonotype: It may be a read error: a sequence one base away is much more abundant. The chain combines TRBV7-2 with TRBJ2-7, with 7 bases aligning to TRBD2. CDR1 and CDR2 from the germline V gene are SGHTA and FQGNSA. J gave up 2 bases and V 8 bases, and 6 bases lay outside the gene matches. CDR3 length equals 13 residues. The CDR3 nucleotides read TGTGCCAGCCGCTCCCGGGGGGCCTACGAGCAGTACTTC. Protein sequence: CASRSRGAYEQYF. The full variable domain, in which reference TRBV7-2 and TRBJ2-7 provide the parts outside the CDR3, is GAGVSQSPSNKVTEKGKDVELRCDPISGHTALYWYRQSLGQGLEFLIYFQGNSAPDKSGLPSDRFSAERTGGSVSTLTIQRTQQEDSAVYLCASRSRGAYEQYFGPGTRLTVT.

This clonotype was seen ten or more times. The chain links TRBV19 to TRBJ1-5; D gene unclear. From germline, CDR1 is LNHDA and CDR2 SQIVND (reference sequence). V lost 8 bases and J 2 bases, leaving 7 bases between the germline ends. This CDR3 is 12 amino acids long. Here the CDR3 reads CASSWGNQPQHF. The CDR3 coding sequence is TGTGCCAGTTCTTGGGGCAATCAGCCCCAGCATTTT.

Ten or more counts support this clonotype. The chain recombines TRBV7-9 with TRBJ1-2; D may be TRBD1 (6 bases). Trimming removed 5 bases at V and 2 bases at J, with 12 bases between. The CDR3 totals 14 residues. CDR1 and CDR2 (germline): SEHNR, FQNEAQ (reference sequence). CDR3 amino acids: CASSQGRRNYGYTF. The CDR3 DNA is TGTGCCAGCAGCCAGGGGAGGAGAAACTATGGCTACACCTTC.

This clonotype was recorded a few times. V gene TRBV13 combines with J gene TRBJ2-5; possibly TRBD2 for D (6 bases). V was trimmed by 6 bases and J by 4 bases, leaving 15 bases between them. The CDR3 contains 14 residues. Germline loops: CDR1 PRHDT, CDR2 FYEKMQ (reference sequence). The CDR3 region is CASRSGGGVETQYF. Here the CDR3 DNA reads TGTGCCAGCAGGTCCGGGGGAGGTGTAGAGACCCAGTACTTC.

V gene TRBV12-3 or TRBV12-4 combines with J gene TRBJ2-3, with TRBD2 matching over 10 bases. The CDR3 spans 15 residues. V shed 7 bases and J 2 bases; nucleotides not matched to a gene: 6. The CDR3 DNA is TGTGCCAGCAACACCGGACTAGCGGACACAGATACGCAGTATTTT. This gives the protein CASNTGLADTDTQYF.

A note on this clonotype: A much more abundant neighbour one base away suggests this may be a read error. The rearrangement joins TRBV10-3 to TRBJ1-2, with D possibly matching TRBD1 (5 bases). From germline, CDR1 is ENHRY and CDR2 SYGVKD. V lost 10 bases to trimming and J lost 6 bases, with 15 bases between them. The CDR3 consists of 12 residues. This chain's CDR3 is CASARDRDGYTF. In DNA, the CDR3 is TGTGCCAGCGCCCGGGACCGGGATGGCTACACCTTC.

The J gene is TRBJ2-1, the V gene TRBV13; 8 bases are a match to TRBD2. Per the germline V gene, CDR1 is PRHDT and CDR2 is FYEKMQ (reference sequence). The CDR3 runs to 17 residues. Trimming took 1 base from V and 3 from J; bases not matched to a gene: 8. Written as DNA, the CDR3 is TGTGCCAGCAGCTTAGAACACGGGCGGGGGGACTACAATGAGCAGTTCTTC. It is translated as CASSLEHGRGDYNEQFF. Together with reference TRBV13 and TRBJ2-1, the CDR3 gives the full variable domain: AAGVIQSPRHLIKEKRETATLKCYPIPRHDTVYWYQQGPGQDPQFLISFYEKMQSDKGSIPDRFSAQQFSDYHSELNMSSLELGDSALYFCASSLEHGRGDYNEQFFGPGTRLTVL.

There are many counts of this clonotype. The V and J genes are TRBV19 and TRBJ2-2, with D possibly being TRBD2 (5 bases). V was pared by 5 bases and J by 1 base, with 8 bases between. This CDR3 region has 14 residues. The germline gives CDR1 LNHDA, CDR2 SQIVND (reference sequence). CDR3 bases: TGTGCCAGTAGTCGTACTAGGAACACCGGGGAGCTGTTTTTT. This encodes CASSRTRNTGELFF.

The chain uses TRBV4-2 and TRBJ2-7, with TRBD1 matching over 8 bases. The V and J ends lost 2 bases and 0 bases, in that order; junction bases with no gene match: 6. Germline CDR1 and CDR2: LGHNA and YNFKEQ. This CDR3 is 16 amino acids long. The CDR3: CASSQISGTGSYEQYF. CDR3 nucleotide sequence: TGTGCCAGCAGCCAAATATCAGGGACAGGCTCCTACGAGCAGTACTTC.

In this sample, this clonotype turned up a few times. The chain recombines TRBV4-3 with TRBJ2-1; unclear D gene. The CDR3 is made up of 13 amino acids. The V end was cut by 0 bases, the J end by 2 bases, with 2 bases between. Germline V gene sequence: CDR1 LGHNA, CDR2 YSLEER. Written as DNA, the CDR3 is TGCGCCAGCAGCCAAGATACCTACAATGAGCAGTTCTTC. As protein: CASSQDTYNEQFF.

A remark on this clonotype: This may be a read error, as it is one base from a much larger clone. The gene calls are TRBV7-2 and TRBJ1-2; tentative D call: TRBD1 (5 bases). Germline-derived CDR1 and CDR2 are SGHTA and FQGNSA. CDR3 length: 15 residues. In nucleotides, the CDR3 is TGTGCCGGCAGCAAAACCGGGACTAGTGCTCTTGGCTACACCTTC. Protein: CAGSKTGTSALGYTF.

Worth noting for this clonotype: Because the CDR3 is missing its conserved closing phenylalanine or tryptophan, this is likely a read error. The DNA is omitted, as the CDR3 cannot be located on it reliably, and the CDR3 follows TCRdb's listing. This chain uses TRBV25-1 with TRBJ1-1; the table assigns TRBD1, which was not confirmed against the DNA. CDR1 is MGHDK and CDR2 is SYGVNS in the germline V gene. Termini included, the CDR3 measures 14 amino acids. The CDR3 spells CAIELTGHGTEAFL.

As to this clonotype: This may come from a read error, since a much larger clone is one base off. V usage is TRBV5-6 and J usage is TRBJ2-7; perhaps TRBD2 as D (6 bases). This CDR3 comprises 14 residues. From germline, CDR1 is SGHDT and CDR2 YYEEEE. CDR3 amino acids: CASSLGGRSYGQYF. The CDR3 coding sequence is TGTGCCAGCAGCTTGGGGGGGAGGTCCTACGGGCAGTACTTC.